This T cell receptor (beta chain) originates from a study of OX40 agonist ivuxolimab in advanced cancers. Study conclusions and caveats: In the 0.1 to 3.0 mg/kg range, CD4+ and CD8+ blood T cells had expanded clonally by week 6.

This CDR3 spans 14 amino acids. Germline V gene sequence: CDR1 MNHEY, CDR2 SMNVEV (reference sequence). Trimming shortened V by 5 bases and J by 4 bases, and 15 bases separated the two germline ends. TCRdb keeps only in-frame clones here, not all; method: immunoSEQ multiplex PCR. Here the sample spans some 61,000 clones, 77% being singletons. As concerns this clone: Its cognate antigen is unknown.

The clonotype was recovered from an adult with an advanced solid tumor such as melanoma, head and neck, liver or kidney cancer. V is TRBV27 and J is TRBJ2-7; tentative D call: TRBD2 (6 bases). Sample: CD4+ or CD8+ T cells sorted from blood, taken in a trial of the OX40 agonist ivuxolimab. The CDR3 DNA follows: TGTGCCAGCAGTCCTCCCGGGACTGGTTACGAGCAGTACTTC. Residues: CASSPPGTGYEQYF.